This T cell receptor (beta chain) comes out of a study of blood T cell repertoires in COVID-19 (dated by TCRdb to about 2020). As for the study more broadly: Samples covering the acute and convalescent phases of COVID-19 were provided by collaborators in the United States, Italy and Spain. The material from the prospective study consisted of cDNA or gDNA derived from T cells, B-cell-depleted T cells, or PBMCs. The dataset comprised deeply sampled blood TCRbeta repertoires from subjects exposed to, actively infected with, or recovered from COVID-19. The repertoires were made available in a free public database intended to serve as a resource for research on the immune response to SARS-CoV-2. Samples came from the ongoing ImmuneRACE study (first 160 participants) plus 1,254 subjects from 6 global collaborators. The sample metadata nearly always contained a de-identified subject ID, COVID-19 status, age in years and sex. Where available, HLA class I and class II types were taken from metadata supplied by the sample provider and were not determined by assay-based typing.

What the study reported, not specific to this receptor: Clinical and demographic metadata were provided uncurated, with the amount varying by source and participant.

Notes on this clone: What this receptor recognizes is not known. Per-nucleotide qualities are absent, and no much larger clonotype sits a single base away.

According to the germline V gene, CDR1 reads MNHEY and CDR2 reads SVGAGI. Its CDR3 holds 16 amino acids, cysteine through phenylalanine. Only the CDR3 portion is preserved as DNA: 48 bases, with reading frame beginning at the first base. Trimming removed 0 bases from V and 6 bases from J, leaving 17 bases between the germline ends. TCRbeta CDR3 regions were amplified from genomic DNA by means of the immunoSEQ Assay, a bias-controlled multiplex PCR. Turning to the authors' computational methods: The number of nucleated cells in each sample was estimated by amplification of reference gene primers within the assay. To quantify the absolute abundance of each unique TCRbeta CDR3 rearrangement, sequence reads were collapsed and filtered. For each sample, productive Simpson clonality was calculated as the square root of Simpson's diversity index across productive rearrangements. In its TCRdb copy, this immuneACCESS table keeps in-frame sequences only and misses some clones. Where compared with another copy, unresolved V genes explain less than half of these, and the others have no known cause. V and J calls plus clone size are reproduced from that table; the DNA served to infer D and trimming. This sample gives hundreds of thousands of clones in total; 80% to 90% of them show up just once. The ten largest clones take up approximately 4% of the sample.

Participants in the prospective study were aged roughly 18 to 100 years, lived in about two dozen United States geographic areas, and enrolled through a virtual design. To assign participants to cohorts, the prospective study relied on clinical history that participants themselves reported in a screening survey and a study questionnaire. In the prospective study, mobile phlebotomists collected whole blood, serum and a nasopharyngeal or oropharyngeal swab from each participant. Prospective study participants could optionally give additional blood draws and questionnaires over a roughly two-month period. Blood samples from the prospective study were shipped frozen or at room temperature prior to DNA extraction.

Material for sequencing was PBMCs or T cells enriched from blood (not recorded which). Recombination joined TRBV6-5 with TRBJ1-2, with TRBD1 as a weak D call on 6 bases. The TCR originated in a man aged 25 to 45 with acute COVID-19. The CDR3 protein: CASSYSSTGKRDGYTF. The sequenced DNA: TGTGCCAGCAGTTACTCGAGTACAGGGAAGAGGGATGGCTACACCTTC.